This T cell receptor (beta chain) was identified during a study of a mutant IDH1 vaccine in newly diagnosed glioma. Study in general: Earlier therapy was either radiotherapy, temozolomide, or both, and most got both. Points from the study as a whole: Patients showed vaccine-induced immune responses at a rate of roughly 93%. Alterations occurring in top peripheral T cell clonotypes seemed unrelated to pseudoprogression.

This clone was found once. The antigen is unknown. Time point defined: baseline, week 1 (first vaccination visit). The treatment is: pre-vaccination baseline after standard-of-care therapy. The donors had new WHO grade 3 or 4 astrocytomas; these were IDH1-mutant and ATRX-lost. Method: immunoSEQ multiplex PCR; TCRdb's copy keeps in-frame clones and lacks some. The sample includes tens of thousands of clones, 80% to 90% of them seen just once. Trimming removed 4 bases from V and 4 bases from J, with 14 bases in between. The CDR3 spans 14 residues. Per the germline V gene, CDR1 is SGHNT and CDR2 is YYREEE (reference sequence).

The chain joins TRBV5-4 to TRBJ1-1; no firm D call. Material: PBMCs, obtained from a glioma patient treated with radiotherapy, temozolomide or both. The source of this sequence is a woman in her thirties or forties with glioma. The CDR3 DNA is TGTGCCAGCAGCCGGGAAGGGTTGGGCACTGAAGCTTTCTTT. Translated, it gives CASSREGLGTEAFF.